This TCR beta chain appears in the sequencing data of a study of a mutant IDH1 vaccine in newly diagnosed glioma. Study-level background: Vaccinations were initiated 4-6 weeks following radiotherapy alone, or were given together with temozolomide cycles.

Trimming took off 3 bases at V and 1 base at J, with 16 bases between the two ends. Germline lookup yields CDR1 ENHRY and CDR2 SYGVKD. This CDR3 has 18 amino acids. Libraries were prepared by immunoSEQ multiplex PCR; TCRdb keeps only in-frame clonotypes and omits some of them. This repertoire shows about 83,000 clones, 90% to 95% found once; its top ten account for approximately 0.6%. Time point here: week 5, during vaccination. Alongside topical imiquimod, each dose of vaccine comprised 300 ug of mutant IDH1 20-mer peptide. Only one count was recorded for this clone. Its antigen is unknown. The chain joins TRBV10-3 to TRBJ2-6; D possibly uses TRBD1 or TRBD2 (6 bases each). The receptor's source is a woman aged 50 to 65 with glioma. The material was PBMCs, obtained from a glioma patient whose treatment included an IDH1 peptide vaccine. This CDR3 is CAISDPGRGGSGANVLTF. CDR3 in DNA: TGTGCCATCAGTGATCCCGGCAGGGGAGGATCTGGGGCCAACGTCCTGACTTTC.